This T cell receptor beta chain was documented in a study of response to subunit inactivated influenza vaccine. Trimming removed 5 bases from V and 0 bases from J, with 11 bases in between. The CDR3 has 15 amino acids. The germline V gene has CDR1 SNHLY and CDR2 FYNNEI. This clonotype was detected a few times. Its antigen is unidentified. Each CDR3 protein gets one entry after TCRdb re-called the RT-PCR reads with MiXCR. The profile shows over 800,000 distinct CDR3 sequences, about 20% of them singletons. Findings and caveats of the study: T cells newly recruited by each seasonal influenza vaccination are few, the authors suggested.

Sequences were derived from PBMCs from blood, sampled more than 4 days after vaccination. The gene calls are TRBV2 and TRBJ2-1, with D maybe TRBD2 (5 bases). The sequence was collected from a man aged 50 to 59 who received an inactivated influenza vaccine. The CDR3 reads CASSRERSSYNEQFF. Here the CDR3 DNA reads TGTGCCAGCAGTCGAGAGCGGAGCTCCTACAATGAGCAGTTCTTC.